This T cell receptor beta chain emerged from a study of a mutant IDH1 vaccine in newly diagnosed glioma (dated by TCRdb to the early 2020s). In terms of the full investigation: Patients were given eight vaccinations, in weeks 1, 3, 5, 7, 11, 15, 19 and 23, which matched visits V03 through V10. Before enrollment, most patients had been given radiochemotherapy with temozolomide as standard therapy, while the rest had received either radiotherapy alone or temozolomide alone. For exploratory analyses, longitudinal TCRB deep sequencing was carried out in some 25 treated patients wherever samples were available. In the chemotherapy-containing groups, vaccination started alongside temozolomide cycles, whereas in patients who had radiotherapy alone it started 4-6 weeks after radiotherapy. Of the 30 to 35 treated patients, approximately 60% were male and roughly 38% were female, and a mean age of roughly 40 years was recorded. Peripheral blood was drawn at six visits: V03 (baseline), V05, V07, V10, V12 and V13.

Read against the paper, the sample's time point label means: week 5, during vaccination. A 20-mer mutant IDH1 peptide at 300 micrograms in Montanide made up each vaccine dose, which was injected subcutaneously together with topical imiquimod. All donors had newly diagnosed IDH1-mutant astrocytomas of WHO grade 3 or 4 that showed loss of nuclear ATRX. The samples were drawn from NOA16, a multicentre, single-arm, open-label phase I trial in Germany that tested a mutant IDH1 peptide vaccine in humans for the first time. Genomic DNA for TCRB sequencing was isolated from EDTA blood with the DNeasy Blood and Tissue Kit. Receptor libraries were prepared by the immunoSEQ multiplex PCR assay. Rearranged TCR beta chain sequences were amplified with the hsTCRB Kit following the manufacturer's protocol. Sequencing of TCRB libraries was carried out on an Illumina MiSeq. The authors processed their data as follows. The kit vendor's proprietary platform handled demultiplexing, trimming and gene mapping. The table was pulled from immuneACCESS by TCRdb, which kept in-frame rearrangements only. Such tables lose some clones; where checked, under half of the loss comes from unresolved V genes, and the rest has no known cause. The V and J calls and clone size were taken over from that table, and D and trimming were inferred from the DNA. The sample table lists roughly 54,000 clones, around 81% of them with a count of one. The leading ten clones occupy 3% to 4% of the sample.

The full study reports these points: PBMC samples for TCRB deep sequencing were selected based on availability. Immune responses induced by the vaccine were seen in around 93% of patients across multiple MHC alleles. It was noted by the authors that analyses of patient blood samples could not be reproduced owing to sample limitations. No apparent relationship was observed between pseudoprogression and alterations in the top peripheral T cell clonotypes detected by TCRB sequencing.

In regard to this clone: Its specific antigen is unknown. Per-base quality was not reported, and no clone a single base away is much larger than it.

The V and J ends are trimmed by 4 bases and 3 bases, leaving 22 bases between them. From the germline V gene (reference sequence), CDR1 is WNHNN and CDR2 is SYGVQD. Its CDR3 holds 17 amino acids, cysteine through phenylalanine. Of the read, only the CDR3 DNA is kept; its 51 bases are in frame from base 1. The rearranged chain carries TRBV10-1 and TRBJ2-7; no confident D gene assignment can be made. The starting material was PBMCs, obtained from a glioma patient whose treatment included an IDH1 peptide vaccine. This sequence was found in a young man with glioma. CDR3 reads: CASSGPLSSSLFYEQYF. The DNA sequence is given as TGCGCCAGCAGTGGGCCGTTAAGTTCCTCCCTCTTCTACGAGCAGTACTTC.